A selection of T cell receptor beta chains follows, all from one sample in a study of monozygotic twins with inflammatory bowel disease. For each CDR3 protein, TCRdb gives one entry from its re-call of the 5' RACE reads, without DNA. The table for this sample gives approximately 330,000 distinct CDR3 sequences. What was sequenced was blood. The receptors originated from a human donor with ulcerative colitis or Crohn's disease, or a healthy co-twin of an affected twin (not recorded which). Both conserved end residues are part of each CDR3.

v_call	j_call	cdr3_aa
TRBV5-1	TRBJ2-7	CASSLGGTGRGQYF
TRBV6-5	TRBJ2-2	CASRPDRAGELFF
TRBV6-1	TRBJ1-1	CASRRDRTYLPENTEAFF
TRBV12-3/TRBV12-4	TRBJ1-1	CASSSYGYTEAFF
TRBV5-6	TRBJ1-1	CASSVRQGHEAFF
TRBV3-1	TRBJ2-1	CASSSLAGAYYNEQFF
TRBV10-3	TRBJ2-7	CAISGTGTESYEQYF
TRBV5-5	TRBJ2-7	CASSSQLMNYEQYF
TRBV5-5	TRBJ1-5	CASSLQGRDQPQHF
TRBV4-2	TRBJ1-2	CASSHVVREGGYTF
TRBV29-1	TRBJ2-7	CSVVRKTSGRAYSYEQYF
TRBV5-1	TRBJ2-2	CASSADGNTGELFF
TRBV10-1	TRBJ2-2	CASSEFLAGELFF
TRBV3-1	TRBJ2-7	CASSRGQLVSYEQYF
TRBV20-1	TRBJ2-3	CSARPSPRQGSPTDTQYF
TRBV6-1	TRBJ1-5	CASSDEVHQPQHF
TRBV12-3/TRBV12-4	TRBJ2-6	CASSPSRGNSGANVLTF
TRBV12-3/TRBV12-4	TRBJ2-5	CASSLRPYQETQYF
TRBV5-4	TRBJ2-1	CASSRITGQGVNEQFF
TRBV5-1	TRBJ1-2	CASSLMPGTNYGYTF
TRBV7-9	TRBJ2-7	CASSLADHYYEQYF
TRBV6-1	TRBJ1-5	CASSGSSNQPQHF
TRBV9	TRBJ2-7	CASSVDPSGGEQYF
TRBV30	TRBJ1-5	CAWSRDRDSNQPQHF
TRBV9	TRBJ2-5	CASSGSGSQYF
TRBV2	TRBJ1-5	CASRSLRNQPQHF
TRBV19	TRBJ2-7	CASSIREGGYEQYF
TRBV5-1	TRBJ2-7	CASRRGSEQYF
TRBV6-1	TRBJ2-5	CASSELRRETQYF
TRBV7-9	TRBJ1-4	CASSSDLVVEKLFF
TRBV20-1	TRBJ2-1	CSAPWGLADRHEQFF
TRBV24-1	TRBJ2-5	CATSGSSETQYF
TRBV4-1	TRBJ1-2	CASSVGQGDGYTF
TRBV20-1	TRBJ2-5	CSARDQRRPSETQYF
TRBV2	TRBJ2-1	CASSSGTMLYNEQFF
TRBV18	TRBJ1-2	CASSRSGTNGYTF
TRBV10-3	TRBJ2-3	CAISERGGGRNPPDTQYF